Listed below are T cell receptor beta chains from one sample, sequenced in a study of identical twins. Each CDR3 protein is one row after TCRdb ran MiXCR on the 5' RACE reads. This sample has about 470,000 distinct CDR3 sequences, with less than 25% found just once. This same sample was also part of a study on T cells expressing NK-cell markers.

The sequenced sample consisted of CD4+ T cells sorted from blood. These receptor sequences come from a woman between 18 and 30 years old in good health. The CDR3 runs from the conserved cysteine through the conserved F or W. A D gene is named only where the DNA matches it firmly. The size field is filled for only some rows; it gives once, few, many or a size class.

V	D	length	J	size	CDR3	DNA
TRBV5-1	NA	15	TRBJ2-3	few	CASSLVGRFADTQYF	TGCGCCAGCAGCTTGGTTGGCCGATTTGCAGATACGCAGTATTTT
TRBV12-3/TRBV12-4	NA	16	TRBJ2-2	many	CASGPGRHISSGELFF	TGTGCCAGCGGCCCGGGACGTCATATATCTTCCGGGGAGCTGTTTTTT
TRBV10-3	NA	11	TRBJ1-2	few	CAISEWYGYTF	TGTGCCATCAGTGAATGGTATGGCTACACCTTC
TRBV5-1	TRBD2	14	TRBJ2-2	few	CASSPGRGNGELFF	TGCGCCAGCAGCCCAGGGCGGGGGAACGGGGAGCTGTTTTTT
TRBV6-5	NA	13	TRBJ2-7	NA	CASSYDFYYEQYF	TGTGCCAGCAGTTACGACTTTTACTACGAGCAGTACTTC
TRBV15	TRBD1	15	TRBJ2-3	few	CATSRNQGARDTQYF	TGTGCCACCAGCAGAAATCAGGGGGCGCGAGATACGCAGTATTTT
TRBV5-1	TRBD2	18	TRBJ2-1	NA	CASSLGLAGGSAYNEQFF	TGCGCCAGCAGCTTGGGACTAGCGGGGGGTAGCGCCTACAATGAGCAGTTCTTC
TRBV3-1	TRBD2	17	TRBJ2-2	once	CASSQDRTSQPTGELFF	TGTGCCAGCAGCCAAGATCGGACTAGCCAACCTACCGGGGAGCTGTTTTTT
TRBV3-1	TRBD1	13	TRBJ2-7	NA	CASSLVQGAEQYF	TGTGCCAGCAGCCTAGTACAGGGGGCTGAGCAGTACTTC
TRBV5-1	TRBD1	14	TRBJ2-7	NA	CASSAGQGIYEQYF	TGCGCCAGCAGCGCGGGACAGGGGATTTACGAGCAGTACTTC
TRBV5-1	NA	16	TRBJ2-4	NA	CASTGSGRGPGDIQYF	TGCGCCAGCACCGGTTCCGGGAGAGGGCCGGGAGACATTCAGTACTTC
TRBV20-1	TRBD2	15	TRBJ2-1	NA	CSARGAGDAANEQFF	TGCAGTGCTAGAGGAGCGGGAGATGCCGCCAATGAGCAGTTCTTC
TRBV7-9	NA	13	TRBJ2-7	NA	CASSLGLGNEQYF	TGTGCCAGCAGCTTAGGGTTGGGGAACGAGCAGTACTTC
TRBV12-3/TRBV12-4	NA	14	TRBJ2-7	many	CASSLKGGSYEQYF	TGTGCCAGCAGTCTAAAGGGGGGCTCCTACGAGCAGTACTTC
TRBV6-6	TRBD1	12	TRBJ2-7	NA	CASREGQLSLYF	TGTGCCAGCAGAGAGGGACAGCTTTCTCTGTACTTC
TRBV3-1	TRBD1	15	TRBJ1-2	NA	CASSQETGQGYGYTF	TGTGCCAGCAGCCAAGAAACGGGACAGGGATATGGCTACACCTTC
TRBV24-1	NA	16	TRBJ2-3	NA	CATSVGTGGLTDTQYF	TGTGCCACCAGTGTCGGCACCGGAGGCCTCACAGATACGCAGTATTTT
TRBV15	TRBD2	14	TRBJ2-1	few	CATRAGERYNEQFF	TGTGCCACCAGGGCGGGAGAACGGTACAATGAGCAGTTCTTC
TRBV12-3/TRBV12-4	NA	14	TRBJ2-1	NA	CASSGDAPLREQFF	TGTGCCAGCAGTGGGGACGCCCCGTTAAGGGAGCAGTTCTTC
TRBV29-1	NA	13	TRBJ1-1	NA	CSVEPDLNTEAFF	TGCAGCGTGGAGCCAGATTTGAACACTGAAGCTTTCTTT
TRBV7-8	TRBD1	14	TRBJ2-7	NA	CASSLASRTGAQYF	TGTGCCAGCAGCTTAGCCTCCCGGACAGGGGCGCAGTACTTC
TRBV2	NA	12	TRBJ2-3	NA	CASSEGQDTQYF	TGTGCCAGCAGTGAAGGGCAGGATACGCAGTATTTT
TRBV20-1	NA	11	TRBJ2-1	NA	CSASITGRRLF	TGCAGTGCTAGTATAACAGGCCGGCGTTTGTTC
TRBV29-1	TRBD1	16	TRBJ1-2	medium-sized	CSVGSDRGLYGHGYTF	TGCAGCGTCGGCTCGGACAGGGGGCTTTACGGGCATGGCTACACCTTC
TRBV20-1	NA	11	TRBJ1-2	few	CSARQTRGYTF	TGCAGTGCTCGACAGACACGGGGCTACACCTTC
TRBV7-3	TRBD2	15	TRBJ2-1	NA	CASSPLGGWYNEQFF	TGTGCCAGCAGCCCGTTGGGGGGGTGGTACAATGAGCAGTTCTTC
TRBV2	NA	14	TRBJ1-1	many	CASSSRGMNTEAFF	TGTGCCAGCAGCTCCAGGGGTATGAACACTGAAGCTTTCTTT
TRBV12-5	TRBD1	18	TRBJ2-6	NA	CASGLDRDRETGANVLTF	TGTGCTAGTGGTTTGGACCGGGACAGGGAAACTGGGGCCAACGTCCTGACTTTC
TRBV12-3/TRBV12-4	NA	13	TRBJ2-1	few	CASISGTLNEQFF	TGTGCCAGCATATCAGGGACTTTAAATGAGCAGTTCTTC
TRBV5-5	TRBD2	16	TRBJ2-2	NA	CASSIGGGPNTGELFF	TGTGCCAGCAGCATCGGCGGGGGGCCGAACACCGGGGAGCTGTTTTTT
TRBV6-5	NA	15	TRBJ2-7	NA	CASSYSGGRNYEQYF	TGTGCCAGCAGTTACTCCGGGGGGCGGAACTACGAGCAGTACTTC
TRBV2	NA	15	TRBJ2-7	few	CASSGVSGRTYEQYF	TGTGCCAGCAGTGGGGTCAGCGGGCGGACCTACGAGCAGTACTTC
TRBV15	TRBD2	16	TRBJ2-5	few	CATSRDFGTNQETQYF	TGTGCCACCAGCAGAGATTTCGGGACTAATCAAGAGACCCAGTACTTC
TRBV5-1	NA	15	TRBJ1-1	NA	CASSPGGAGDTEAFF	TGCGCCAGCAGCCCCGGCGGAGCGGGGGACACTGAAGCTTTCTTT
TRBV5-1	TRBD1	16	TRBJ2-7	NA	CASSFGRSQGANEQYF	TGCGCCAGCAGCTTTGGTAGGAGTCAGGGGGCCAACGAGCAGTACTTC
TRBV5-1	NA	14	TRBJ1-2	few	CASSLNLANYGYTF	TGCGCCAGCAGCTTGAATTTGGCCAACTATGGCTACACCTTC
TRBV20-1	TRBD1	13	TRBJ2-7	NA	CSAFSGTGSEQYF	TGCAGTGCTTTTTCCGGGACAGGCTCCGAGCAGTACTTC
TRBV14	TRBD2	18	TRBJ2-5	few	CASSQHPGLAGGAETQYF	TGTGCCAGCAGCCAACACCCGGGACTAGCGGGAGGAGCGGAGACCCAGTACTTC
TRBV20-1	TRBD1	13	TRBJ2-7	NA	CSAIPQGAYEQYF	TGCAGTGCGATCCCCCAGGGGGCCTACGAGCAGTACTTC
TRBV6-1	NA	13	TRBJ2-3	NA	CASRQNRRDTQYF	TGTGCCAGCAGACAAAACAGGCGCGATACGCAGTATTTT
TRBV7-8	NA	15	TRBJ1-1	NA	CASSLSRVKGTEAFF	TGTGCCAGCAGCTTGAGTAGGGTAAAGGGCACTGAAGCTTTCTTT
TRBV11-2	TRBD2	18	TRBJ2-3	NA	CASSSNHWTSGRGNTQYF	TGTGCCAGCAGCTCAAATCACTGGACTAGCGGGAGAGGAAATACGCAGTATTTT
TRBV3-1	TRBD1	15	TRBJ2-7	few	CASSTLNRGPYEQYF	TGTGCCAGCAGCACACTCAACAGGGGGCCCTACGAGCAGTACTTC
TRBV20-1	TRBD2	15	TRBJ2-3	few	CSARGEREETDTQYF	TGCAGTGCTAGGGGTGAGCGGGAGGAGACAGATACGCAGTATTTT
TRBV7-9	TRBD1	15	TRBJ1-2	few	CASSRYRGANYGYTF	TGTGCCAGCAGCCGATACAGGGGAGCAAACTATGGCTACACCTTC
TRBV20-1	NA	12	TRBJ1-6	few	CSASSRGAPLHF	TGCAGTGCTAGCAGTCGGGGGGCACCCCTCCACTTT
TRBV20-1	TRBD2	15	TRBJ2-3	NA	CSARTSGLATDTQYF	TGCAGTGCTAGGACTTCGGGACTAGCTACAGATACGCAGTATTTT
TRBV20-1	NA	16	TRBJ2-1	few	CSARDGTSISYNEQFF	TGCAGTGCTAGAGACGGGACTTCCATATCCTACAATGAGCAGTTCTTC
TRBV10-3	NA	13	TRBJ2-5	few	CAISVGGSETQYF	TGTGCCATCAGTGTAGGCGGCTCAGAGACCCAGTACTTC
TRBV7-6	NA	16	TRBJ2-3	few	CASSLRYRGRGDTQYF	TGTGCCAGCAGCTTAAGGTACCGGGGGCGAGGAGATACGCAGTATTTT
TRBV20-1	NA	14	TRBJ1-1	NA	CSASQAAMNTEAFF	TGCAGTGCCAGTCAGGCGGCAATGAACACTGAAGCTTTCTTT
TRBV10-3	NA	12	TRBJ2-3	once	CAIGQFTDTQYF	TGTGCCATCGGACAGTTCACAGATACGCAGTATTTT